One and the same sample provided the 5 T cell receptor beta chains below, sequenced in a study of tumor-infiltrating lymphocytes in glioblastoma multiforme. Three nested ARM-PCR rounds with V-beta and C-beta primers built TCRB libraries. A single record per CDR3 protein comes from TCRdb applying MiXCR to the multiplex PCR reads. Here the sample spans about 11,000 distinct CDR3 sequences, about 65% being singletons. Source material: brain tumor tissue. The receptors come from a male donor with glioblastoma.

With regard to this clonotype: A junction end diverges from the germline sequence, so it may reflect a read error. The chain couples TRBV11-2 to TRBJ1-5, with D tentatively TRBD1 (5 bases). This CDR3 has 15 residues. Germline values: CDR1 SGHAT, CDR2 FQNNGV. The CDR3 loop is CASSLDLGGDQPQDF. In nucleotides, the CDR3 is TGTGCCAGCAGCTTAGATCTTGGAGGGGATCAGCCCCAAGATTTT.

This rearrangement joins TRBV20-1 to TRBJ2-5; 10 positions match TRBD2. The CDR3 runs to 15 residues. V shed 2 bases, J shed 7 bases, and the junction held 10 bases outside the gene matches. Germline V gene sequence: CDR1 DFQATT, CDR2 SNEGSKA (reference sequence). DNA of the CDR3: TGCAGTGCTAGACCTACAACTAGCGGGGTTGGGACCCAGTACTTC. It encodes CSARPTTSGVGTQYF.

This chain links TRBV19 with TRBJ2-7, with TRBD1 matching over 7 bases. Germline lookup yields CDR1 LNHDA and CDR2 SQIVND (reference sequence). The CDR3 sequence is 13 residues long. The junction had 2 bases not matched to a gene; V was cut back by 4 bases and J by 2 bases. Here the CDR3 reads CASSRQGTYEQYF. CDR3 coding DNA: TGTGCCAGTAGTAGACAGGGAACCTACGAGCAGTACTTC.

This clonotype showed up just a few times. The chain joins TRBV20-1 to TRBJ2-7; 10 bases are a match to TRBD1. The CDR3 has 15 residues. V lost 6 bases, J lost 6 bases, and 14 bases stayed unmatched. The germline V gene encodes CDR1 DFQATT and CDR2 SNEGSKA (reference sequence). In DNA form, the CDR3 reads TGCAGTGCGCAGGAGCCGGGACAGGGGTCTTCCGAGCAGTACTTC. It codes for CSAQEPGQGSSEQYF.

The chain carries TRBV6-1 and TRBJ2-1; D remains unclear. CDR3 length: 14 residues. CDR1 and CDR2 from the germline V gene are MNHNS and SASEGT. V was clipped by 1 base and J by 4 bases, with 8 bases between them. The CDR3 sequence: CASSEEVAYNEQFF. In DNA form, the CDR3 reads TGTGCCAGCAGTGAAGAAGTAGCATACAATGAGCAGTTCTTC.